This T cell receptor (beta chain) was documented in a study of T cell changes during pregnancy in multiple sclerosis. CDR1 is MNHNY, CDR2 SVGAGI, per germline (reference sequence). With 5 bases removed from V and 8 bases from J, the gap between germline ends came to 13 bases. This CDR3 has 14 amino acids. Repertoires were generated with immunoSEQ multiplex PCR, while TCRdb's copy carries only in-frame clones and drops some. The sample carries about 40,000 clones, 70% to 90% recorded once. The chain links TRBV6-6 to TRBJ1-6, with D uncertain. This receptor was obtained from a female donor with multiple sclerosis, enrolled in a pregnancy study. This material consisted of CD4+ T cells from peripheral blood mononuclear cells, taken before pregnancy. CDR3: CASSPAPTDSPLHF. The CDR3 coding sequence is TGTGCCAGCAGTCCCGCCCCCACAGATTCACCCCTCCACTTT.